This T cell receptor (beta chain) is drawn from a study of blood T cells in healthy people across ages. Study-level results: Naive T cell percentage showed a strong correlation with TCR beta diversity.

A J-beta primer mix and a sample-barcoded 5' primer were used in a second PCR of about 7 to 11 cycles. Each cDNA molecule received a tag from a template-switch adaptor that had 12 random nucleotides. TCRdb analysed the 5' RACE reads with MiXCR anew, one entry per CDR3 protein. The table lists hundreds of thousands of distinct CDR3 sequences, roughly 43% of them singletons. This clonotype was seen repeatedly, ten times or more. Its antigen is undetermined. The source material was blood. The clonotype comes from a woman between 55 and 75 years old in good health.

CDR3 coding DNA: TGTGCCAGCACCCCGGGACAGAAGGAAAAACTGTTTTTT. Translation: CASTPGQKEKLFF. This sequence joins TRBV28 and TRBJ1-4; 7 positions agree with TRBD1. Losses at the gene ends were 7 bases for V and 8 bases for J; bases not matched to a gene: 7. There are 13 residues in the CDR3. The germline gives CDR1 MDHEN, CDR2 SYDVKM.